Listed below are T cell receptor beta chains from one sample, sequenced in a study of control samples from healthy donors and cancer patients. Only in-frame clones appear in the TCRdb table, and some are missing; sequencing was by immunoSEQ multiplex PCR. Among 100,000 to 150,000 clones, 90% were seen once, and the ten largest hold 2% to 2.5%. Sequenced input: blood. Receptor source: a man between 18 and 29 years old in good health. The CDR3 runs from the conserved cysteine through the conserved F or W.

j_gene: TRBJ2-1
v_gene: TRBV4-3
len: 14
CDR3aa: CASSQEGINNEQFF

j_gene: TRBJ2-3
v_gene: TRBV24-1
len: 15
CDR3aa: CATSDRTYSTDTQYF

j_gene: TRBJ2-2
v_gene: TRBV12-5
len: 16
CDR3aa: CASGPSGSRNTGELFF

j_gene: TRBJ2-4
v_gene: TRBV7-9
len: 16
CDR3aa: CASSPDRFLAKNIQYF

j_gene: TRBJ1-3
v_gene: TRBV21-1
len: 16
CDR3aa: CASSKTGEKSGNTIYF

j_gene: TRBJ2-5
v_gene: TRBV29-1
len: 12
CDR3aa: CSVEGGRETQYF

j_gene: TRBJ1-4
v_gene: TRBV5-1
len: 13
CDR3aa: CASSRGQGEKLFF

j_gene: TRBJ2-3
v_gene: TRBV9
len: 15
CDR3aa: CASTVGSGRTDTQYF

j_gene: TRBJ1-1
v_gene: TRBV5-6
len: 16
CDR3aa: CASSLKPGTQNTEAFF

j_gene: TRBJ1-6
v_gene: TRBV14
len: 14
CDR3aa: CASSQDWANSPLHF

j_gene: TRBJ2-5
v_gene: TRBV7-7
len: 15
CDR3aa: CASSLGSGDQETQYF

j_gene: TRBJ2-6
v_gene: TRBV2
len: 17
CDR3aa: CASSIPGGVLGANVLTF

j_gene: TRBJ1-6
v_gene: TRBV3-1/TRBV3-2
len: 15
CDR3aa: CASSLRYGSNSPLHF

j_gene: TRBJ1-3
v_gene: TRBV12-3/TRBV12-4
len: 13
CDR3aa: CASPPGSGNTIYF

j_gene: TRBJ1-1
v_gene: TRBV28
len: 14
CDR3aa: CASSYAGENTEAFF

j_gene: TRBJ2-1
v_gene: TRBV12-5
len: 15
CDR3aa: CASGPGLAGYNEQFF

j_gene: TRBJ2-7
v_gene: TRBV6-1
len: 14
CDR3aa: CASSEGGRSYEQYF

j_gene: TRBJ2-1
v_gene: TRBV11-2
len: 17
CDR3aa: CASSSRTGTSGENEQFF